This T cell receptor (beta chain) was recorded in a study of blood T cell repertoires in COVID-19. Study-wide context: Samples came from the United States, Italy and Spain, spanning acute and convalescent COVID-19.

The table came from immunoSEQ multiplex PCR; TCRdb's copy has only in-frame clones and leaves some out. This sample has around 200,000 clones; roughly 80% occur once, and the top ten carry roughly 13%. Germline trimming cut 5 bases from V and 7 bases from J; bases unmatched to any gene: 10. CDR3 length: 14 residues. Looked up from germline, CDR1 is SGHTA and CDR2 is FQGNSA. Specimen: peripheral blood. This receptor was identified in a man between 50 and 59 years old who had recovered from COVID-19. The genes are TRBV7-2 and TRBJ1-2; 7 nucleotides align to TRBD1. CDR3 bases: TGTGCCAGCAGCCCTATGGGACAGTTAGGTGGCTACACCTTC. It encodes CASSPMGQLGGYTF.